This T cell receptor beta chain comes out of a study of T cells after posttransplantation cyclophosphamide. Whole-study results and caveats: Recipient CMV seropositivity and CMV reactivation strongly tracked TRB clonality. Blood and skin or GI T cell repertoires showed limited TRB overlap. Donor-recipient repertoire similarity was low at 1-2 months, rising over year one.

Control samples came 1 year after myeloablative marrow transplants with methotrexate plus calcineurin inhibitor. Sequencing was performed with immunoSEQ multiplex PCR; in TCRdb, only in-frame clones are kept and a portion is missing. The repertoire includes roughly 19,000 clones, over 75% of them detected once, and under 2% sits in the top ten. Germline V gene sequence: CDR1 MNHEY, CDR2 SVGAGI. V dropped 2 bases and J dropped 3 bases, with 9 bases sitting between them. CDR3 length equals 14 residues. Points on this clone: Its antigen is as yet unknown.

This clonotype was sampled from a female patient in her 30s who received an allogeneic stem cell transplant from an unrelated donor, was CMV-positive, and had acute and chronic GVHD. Some of the T cells might come from the graft donor. The sequenced sample was PBMCs, obtained approximately 370 days after allogeneic stem cell transplant with calcineurin inhibitor and methotrexate. This sequence joins TRBV6-5 and TRBJ2-3; D not resolved. This CDR3 is CASSYAVTTDTQYF. CDR3 in DNA: TGTGCCAGCAGTTACGCGGTGACGACAGATACGCAGTATTTT.